The T cell receptor (beta chain) described here comes from a study of patients with pleural tuberculosis. The CDR3 length is 12 residues. CDR1 is MGHDK, CDR2 SYGVNS, per germline. Between the trimmed V and J ends, which lost 10 bases and 5 bases, there was a span of 15 bases. TCRdb re-called the reads with MiXCR, one entry per CDR3 protein. The data hold roughly 27,000 distinct CDR3 sequences, with under 20% observed a single time. This clonotype turned up a few times. Since a much larger clone is just one base distant, this may be a read error. The rearrangement links TRBV25-1 to TRBJ2-7; D possibly corresponds to TRBD2 (5 bases). The sequencing input was peripheral blood. The TCR sequence derives from a human donor with pleural tuberculosis. The CDR3 DNA is TGTGCCACCTCCCAAGCGGAGGACGAGCAGTACTTC. This encodes CATSQAEDEQYF.